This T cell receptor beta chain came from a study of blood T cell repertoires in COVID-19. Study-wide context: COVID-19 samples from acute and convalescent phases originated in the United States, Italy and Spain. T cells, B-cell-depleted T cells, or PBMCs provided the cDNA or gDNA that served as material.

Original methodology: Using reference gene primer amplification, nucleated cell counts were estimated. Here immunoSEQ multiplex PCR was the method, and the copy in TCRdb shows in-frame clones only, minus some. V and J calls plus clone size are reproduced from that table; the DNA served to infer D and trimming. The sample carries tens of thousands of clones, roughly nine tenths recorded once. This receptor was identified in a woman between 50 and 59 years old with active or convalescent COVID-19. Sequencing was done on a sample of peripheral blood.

Here the CDR3 reads CASSVGRGFEQFF. The CDR3 nucleotides are TGTGCCAGCAGCGTAGGCAGGGGGTTCGAGCAGTTCTTC. The chain employs TRBV9 and TRBJ2-1; 7 bases align to TRBD1. Trimming at V came to 0 bases and at J to 10 bases, leaving 4 bases not matched to a gene. CDR3 length: 13 residues. CDR1 SGDLS and CDR2 YYNGEE come from the germline V gene. The complete variable domain, with remaining parts taken from reference TRBV9 and TRBJ2-1, reads DSGVTQTPKHLITATGQRVTLRCSPRSGDLSVYWYQQSLDQGLQFLIQYYNGEERAKGNILERFSAQQFPDLHSELNLSSLELGDSALYFCASSVGRGFEQFFGPGTRLTVL.